This T cell receptor beta chain was found in a study of read filtering for tumor transcriptome and immune sequencing. This clonotype showed up many times. Trimming shortened V by 7 bases and J by 5 bases, and 21 bases separated the two germline ends. The CDR3 is made up of 15 amino acids. Germline V lookup: CDR1 MDHEN, CDR2 SYDVKM. Molecular barcoded adaptors covering alpha/delta and beta/gamma chains were used on around 370 ng RNA. TCRdb independently ran MiXCR on the reads; one entry per CDR3 protein. Of roughly 46,000 distinct CDR3 sequences in the sample, about 12% are singletons; the top ten hold roughly 15%.

The rearrangement joins TRBV28 to TRBJ2-7, with D perhaps TRBD1 (6 bases). The clonotype comes from a donor aged 40 or over with multiple myeloma. The sequenced material came from a population of CD138-negative cells sorted from bone marrow. This CDR3 reads CASTRWGPTGDEQYF. DNA for the CDR3: TGTGCCAGCACCCGATGGGGGCCGACTGGGGACGAGCAGTACTTC.